This TCR beta chain originates from a study of CD8 T cells in Susac syndrome. CD8+ and CD4+ T cells taken from blood had their TCR beta sequenced. In the multiple sclerosis control group, patients were treatment-naive and had stable or active relapsing-remitting disease. Broader study findings: The study acknowledged a relatively small number of individuals in its TCR sequencing and HLA analysis.

The authors reverse transcribed roughly 0.5 to 1 ug RNA with random hexamers. TCRdb re-derived calls from the immunoSEQ multiplex PCR reads in MiXCR, one entry per CDR3 protein. The data hold roughly 130,000 distinct CDR3 sequences, with approximately 94% observed a single time. Per the germline V gene, CDR1 is GTSNPN and CDR2 is SVGIG (reference sequence). This CDR3 contains 11 residues. Regarding this clonotype: The antigen is not known. A read error may produce the germline difference seen at one junction end.

The chain carries TRBV30 and TRBJ1-2; TRBD1 aligns across 9 bases. Sequencing used CD4+ T cells from PBMCs. The receptor was derived from a human donor with multiple sclerosis. The CDR3 DNA reads as TGTGCCTGGAGTGTAGGGGGACAGGGTCTTTTC. Amino acid sequence: CAWSVGGQGLF.